The 8 T cell receptor beta chains reported below all come from one sample, sequenced in a study of identical twins. TCRdb passed the 5' RACE reads through MiXCR, listing each CDR3 protein once. The sample contains 600,000 to 700,000 distinct CDR3 sequences, about 20% of which appear only once. The sample also formed part of further work on T cells expressing NK-cell markers.

The sample was PBMCs. These receptors came from a woman under 30 in good health.

The sample holds many counts of this clonotype. This sequence joins TRBV12-3 or TRBV12-4 and TRBJ1-2; weak D call: TRBD1 (6 bases). The CDR3 is 13 residues long. The V end was cut by 5 bases, the J end by 4 bases, with 11 bases between. The CDR3 DNA sequence: TGTGCCAGCAGTCGGATACAGGGCTATGGCTACACCTTC. The encoded protein is CASSRIQGYGYTF.

Here the CDR3 DNA reads TGTGCCAGCAGCAAAGCAGGGGGCCGGGCGGTCGAGCAGTACTTC. It codes for CASSKAGGRAVEQYF. The chain has TRBV6-1 and TRBJ2-7, with 8 bases matching TRBD1. Trimming removed 6 bases from V and 6 bases from J; junction bases left unmatched: 13. The CDR3 length is 15 residues. The germline V gene has CDR1 MNHNS and CDR2 SASEGT.

This chain connects TRBV11-2 to TRBJ1-4; D is uncertain. The CDR3 loop spans 20 amino acids. Trimming took off 5 bases at V and 8 bases at J, with 33 bases between the two ends. CDR1 and CDR2 from the germline V gene are SGHAT and FQNNGV. CDR3 nucleotides: TGTGCCAGCAGCCTGGCCAGAAGCGGAGAGAGGGCATCATCTCGGGAAAAACTGTTTTTT. Protein product: CASSLARSGERASSREKLFF.

The chain has TRBV7-9 and TRBJ2-7; 7 bases fit TRBD2. This CDR3 has 15 residues. CDR1 is SEHNR and CDR2 is FQNEAQ in the germline V gene (reference sequence). V was clipped by 1 base and J by 1 base; unmatched bases: 4. CDR3 in amino acids: CASSLERGESYEQYF. Here the CDR3 DNA reads TGTGCCAGCAGCTTAGAGCGGGGAGAGTCCTACGAGCAGTACTTC.

The chain uses TRBV7-2 and TRBJ2-7; D is unclear. V shed 8 bases and J shed 0 bases, with 8 bases lying between them. The CDR3 sequence is 12 residues long. The germline CDR1 and CDR2 sequences are SGHTA and FQGNSA. The CDR3 here is CASVGSSYEQYF. CDR3 coding DNA: TGTGCCAGCGTGGGCTCCTCCTACGAGCAGTACTTC.

This clonotype was detected only a few times. The chain couples TRBV4-1 to TRBJ2-7, with D possibly TRBD2 on 5 matching bases. The V and J ends lost 5 bases and 2 bases respectively, with 13 bases between them. CDR1 is MGHRA, CDR2 YSYEKL, per germline. The CDR3 is 14 residues long. CDR3 DNA sequence: TGCGCCAGCAGCGAATTCGGACTGGCCTACGAGCAGTACTTC. Its protein product is CASSEFGLAYEQYF.

This clonotype was found a few times. The chain is built from TRBV11-2 and TRBJ2-7; no firm D call. Germline CDR1 is SGHAT and CDR2 is FQNNGV. V shed 5 bases and J shed 1 base, with 9 bases lying between them. This CDR3 has 13 amino acids. CDR3 in amino acids: CASSPDGSYEQYF. As DNA, the CDR3 is TGTGCCAGCAGCCCTGACGGGTCCTACGAGCAGTACTTC.

The chain links TRBV7-9 to TRBJ2-3, with a possible D match to TRBD1 (5 bases). Germline values: CDR1 SEHNR, CDR2 FQNEAQ (reference sequence). The CDR3 runs to 15 residues. V was pared by 5 bases and J by 2 bases, with 14 bases between. The CDR3 loop reads CASSPRVSNTDTQYF. Written as DNA, the CDR3 is TGTGCCAGCAGCCCCAGGGTATCCAACACAGATACGCAGTATTTT.